Sequencing of this TCR beta chain was carried out in a study of vaccination effects on CD4 cells after COVID-19. Study at large: Post-vaccine specimens arrived a median 72 days past the second dose. Findings and caveats of the study: There was marked clonal contraction among infection- and vaccine-induced clones late after vaccination.

About this clone: The antigen remains unidentified.

Germline CDR1 MNHEY, CDR2 SVGEGT. The CDR3 totals 14 residues. Trimming took 1 base from V and 5 from J, leaving 10 bases between them. The protocol was immunoSEQ multiplex PCR, while the TCRdb copy is restricted to in-frame clones and leaves out a portion. The sample shows some 40,000 clones, 82% of them seen only once. After expansion with viral peptide pools in the ViraFEST assay, antigen-specific CD4+ T cells were sequenced. CD4+ T cell isolation took place after nine to eleven days of culture. The vaccine given was either BNT162b2 or mRNA-1273, in two doses. Vaccine recipients had no previous SARS-CoV-2 infection; their nucleocapsid antibodies were negative.

The receptor comes from a human donor who received a COVID-19 vaccine. Some clones in this sample may be carry-over from other donors' samples. The sample here was CD4+ T cells from PBMCs cultured with HCoV-NL63 spike peptides, taken after COVID-19 vaccination. The rearrangement links TRBV6-2 or TRBV6-3 to TRBJ2-3, with D possibly being TRBD1 (5 bases). The CDR3 is CASSYYGQGDTQYF. The CDR3 DNA sequence: TGTGCCAGCAGTTACTACGGCCAGGGAGATACGCAGTATTTT.